This T cell receptor beta chain came from a study of blood T cell repertoires in COVID-19. V lost 9 bases and J lost 6, with 14 bases in between. CDR1 is MNHEY and CDR2 is SMNVEV in the germline V gene (reference sequence). The CDR3 is made up of 12 amino acids. Clones were read by immunoSEQ multiplex PCR, and TCRdb kept only the in-frame ones, dropping some. The data hold about 170,000 clones, with around 78% observed a single time. V is TRBV27 and J is TRBJ1-2; D perhaps matches TRBD1 (6 bases). Sample: PBMCs or T cells enriched from blood (not recorded which). The clonotype was recovered from a woman in her 50s who had recovered from COVID-19. This CDR3 reads CASLDGQNGYTF. In DNA form, the CDR3 reads TGTGCCAGTCTCGACGGACAGAATGGCTACACCTTC.